The present T cell receptor beta chain was sequenced within a study of T cells after yellow fever vaccination. Study-level background: Any fraction with a low cell number was prepared using SMART-Seq v4 Ultra Low Input.

They built TCR cDNA with 5'RACE template switching, a step that put in a universal primer site and UMIs. Each CDR3 protein gets one entry after TCRdb re-called the 5' RACE reads with MiXCR. The sample consists of 300,000 to 350,000 distinct CDR3 sequences, about 7.8% of them appearing once. The V end was cut by 1 base, the J end by 4 bases, with 10 bases between. The CDR3 runs to 14 residues. This rearrangement joins TRBV12-3 or TRBV12-4 to TRBJ1-2, with D possibly being TRBD1 (6 bases). The specimen was PBMCs, collected approximately 47 days after the first yellow fever vaccination. The TCR originated in a man aged 18 to 29 who received the YFV17D yellow fever vaccine. The CDR3 loop is CASSLGGRVYGYTF. CDR3 DNA: TGTGCCAGCAGTTTAGGGGGGCGAGTCTATGGCTACACCTTC.